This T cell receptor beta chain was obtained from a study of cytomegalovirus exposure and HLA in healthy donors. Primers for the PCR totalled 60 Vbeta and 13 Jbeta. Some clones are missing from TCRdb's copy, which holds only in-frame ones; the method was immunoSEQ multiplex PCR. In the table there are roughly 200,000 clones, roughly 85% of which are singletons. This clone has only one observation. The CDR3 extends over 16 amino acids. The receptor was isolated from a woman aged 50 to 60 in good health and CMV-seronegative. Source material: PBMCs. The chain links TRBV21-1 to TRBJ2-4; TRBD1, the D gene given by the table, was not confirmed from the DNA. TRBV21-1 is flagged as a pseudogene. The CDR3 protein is CASSNDPDRGGNIQYF. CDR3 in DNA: TGTGCCAGCAGCAACGACCCGGACAGGGGGGGAAACATTCAGTACTTC.